This entry lists 9 T cell receptor beta chains sequenced from one sample in a study of post-analysis software for immune sequencing data. cDNA libraries for TCR beta contained unique molecular identifiers. A single record per CDR3 protein comes from TCRdb applying MiXCR to the PCR reads. The sample includes almost 700,000 distinct CDR3 sequences, approximately 60% of them seen just once. For these TCRs, the target antigens are not known. Points from the study as a whole: Patients showed TRBV5-6, TRBV5-1 and TRBV20-1 among five TRBV segments more frequent than in controls.

Input material: blood. Receptors were obtained from a girl aged 2 to 10 with multiple sclerosis.

V is TRBV5-1 and J is TRBJ1-1; weak D call: TRBD1 (6 bases). V shed 0 bases and J shed 2 bases, with 14 bases lying between them. Per the germline V gene, CDR1 is SGHRS and CDR2 is YFSETQ. CDR3 length: 16 amino acids. The DNA for the CDR3 is TGCGCCAGCAGCTTGGCGGGGGGCAGAGTTAACACTGAAGCTTTCTTT. Residues: CASSLAGGRVNTEAFF. Variable domain in full (rest from reference TRBV5-1 and TRBJ1-1): KAGVTQTPRYLIKTRGQQVTLSCSPISGHRSVSWYQQTPGQGLQFLFEYFSETQRNKGNFPGRFSGRQFSNSRSEMNVSTLELGDSALYLCASSLAGGRVNTEAFFGQGTRLTVV.

The rearrangement links TRBV7-9 to TRBJ1-2, with 8 bases lining up with TRBD1. Trimming at V came to 6 bases and at J to 4 bases, leaving 10 bases not matched to a gene. The CDR3 has 15 amino acids. Germline lookup yields CDR1 SEHNR and CDR2 FQNEAQ (reference sequence). The CDR3 DNA reads TGTGCCAGCAGTTGGGACCGGGACAGGCTCTATGGCTACACCTTC. Its translation: CASSWDRDRLYGYTF.

V gene TRBV10-3 combines with J gene TRBJ2-6, with 7 positions matching TRBD1. The CDR3 sequence is 19 residues long. V shed 2 bases, J shed 0 bases, and the junction held 10 bases outside the gene matches. Germline assignment: CDR1 ENHRY and CDR2 SYGVKD. The CDR3 DNA is TGTGCCATCAGTGAGCCGTTGGACAGGTTCCGCTCTGGGGCCAACGTCCTGACTTTC. Residues: CAISEPLDRFRSGANVLTF.

This clonotype was counted between two and nine times. The gene calls are TRBV5-1 and TRBJ1-1, with TRBD1 identical over 10 bases. Germline loops: CDR1 SGHRS, CDR2 YFSETQ. With V trimmed by 3 bases and J by 4 bases, 3 bases remained unmatched. This CDR3 contains 14 residues. The CDR3 here is CASSSTGGGTEAFF. For the CDR3, the DNA is TGCGCCAGCAGCTCGACAGGGGGCGGCACTGAAGCTTTCTTT.

The chain combines TRBV3-1 with TRBJ2-5; the D is unclear. Germline values: CDR1 LGHDT, CDR2 YNNKEL (reference sequence). This CDR3 has 13 amino acids. V was shortened by 5 bases and J by 2 bases, with 9 bases between the two germline ends. The CDR3, as DNA: TGTGCCAGCAGCGCGTGGCAGCAAGAGACCCAGTACTTC. The encoded protein is CASSAWQQETQYF.

The rearrangement links TRBV10-3 to TRBJ2-1; D perhaps matches TRBD2 (7 bases). Germline V CDR1 and CDR2: ENHRY, SYGVKD. V lost 0 bases and J lost 3, with 12 bases in between. The CDR3 is 16 residues long. Here the CDR3 reads CAISESRGADYNEQFF. As DNA, the CDR3 is TGTGCCATCAGTGAGTCACGGGGGGCCGACTACAATGAGCAGTTCTTC.

The chain joins TRBV29-1 to TRBJ2-5, with a possible D match to TRBD1 (6 bases). Trimming shortened V by 3 bases and J by 2 bases, and 10 bases separated the two germline ends. This CDR3 spans 13 amino acids. Germline-derived CDR1 and CDR2 are SQVTM and ANQGSEA. The CDR3 DNA sequence: TGCAGCGTTGAGATCACAGGGCAAGAGACCCAGTACTTC. Translation: CSVEITGQETQYF.

The rearrangement links TRBV29-1 to TRBJ2-7, with 8 positions matching TRBD1. The germline V gene encodes CDR1 SQVTM and CDR2 ANQGSEA. Trimming took 6 bases from V and 2 from J; bases not matched to a gene: 6. The CDR3 is 13 residues long. This chain's CDR3 is CSVRTGKPYEQYF. For the CDR3, the DNA is TGCAGCGTGAGGACAGGGAAACCCTACGAGCAGTACTTC.

This clonotype has a handful of counts. The gene calls are TRBV12-3 or TRBV12-4 and TRBJ2-2; TRBD2 is a possible D gene (5 bases). Trimming cost V 7 bases and J 6 bases, with 15 bases left between them. The CDR3 consists of 14 residues. CDR3 in amino acids: CASTVLVIPGELFF. CDR3 in DNA: TGTGCCAGCACCGTACTAGTGATCCCCGGGGAGCTGTTTTTT.